A selection of T cell receptor beta chains follows, all from one sample in a study of T cell changes during pregnancy in multiple sclerosis. The assay was immunoSEQ multiplex PCR, and TCRdb's table has in-frame clones only and misses some. Of tens of thousands of clones in the sample, less than 95% were seen once. This sample comprised peripheral blood, obtained in the third trimester of pregnancy. All receptors derive from a female donor in good health, enrolled as a control in a pregnancy study. CDR3s include the opening cysteine and the closing phenylalanine or tryptophan. Each record gives: clone size, D gene, V gene, J gene, CDR3 protein, CDR3 DNA. A D gene is named only where the DNA matches it firmly. A clone size is listed for some rows: how often the clone was seen (once, few, many), or a class if it is expanded.

>.|.|TRBV5-1|TRBJ2-1
CASSLGLRTDYNEQFF
TGCGCCAGCAGCTTGGGATTGAGGACAGATTACAATGAGCAGTTCTTC
>once|TRBD1|TRBV16|TRBJ2-5
CASSHLTGGETQYF
TGTGCCAGCAGCCATCTGACAGGGGGGGAGACCCAGTACTTC
>.|.|TRBV7-2|TRBJ1-5
CASSHDNPNQPQHF
TGTGCCAGCAGCCACGACAACCCCAATCAGCCCCAGCATTTT
>.|.|TRBV5-1|TRBJ2-7
CASSTGRASEGHEQYF
TGCGCCAGCAGCACGGGAAGGGCTAGCGAGGGCCACGAGCAGTACTTC
>.|.|TRBV10-1|TRBJ2-3
CASSEQFGNTDTQYF
TGCGCCAGCAGTGAACAGTTCGGAAACACAGATACGCAGTATTTT
>.|TRBD2|TRBV7-2|TRBJ2-3
CASSLARGASGDTQYF
TGTGCCAGCAGCTTAGCGCGGGGGGCTTCAGGTGATACGCAGTATTTT
>.|TRBD1|TRBV5-1|TRBJ1-2
CASSGGTGVIGYTF
TGCGCCAGCAGCGGCGGGACAGGGGTGATTGGCTACACCTTC
>.|TRBD1|TRBV6-5|TRBJ2-1
CASKEVRDRRDEQFF
TGTGCCAGCAAGGAGGTCCGGGACAGAAGGGATGAGCAGTTCTTC
>.|.|TRBV7-2|TRBJ2-7
CASSSGQFEQYF
TGTGCCAGCAGCTCCGGACAGTTCGAGCAGTACTTC
>once|TRBD2|TRBV5-4|TRBJ2-7
CASSMGLAGNEQYF
TGTGCCAGCAGTATGGGGCTAGCGGGTAACGAGCAGTACTTC
>.|TRBD1|TRBV9|TRBJ1-5
CASSVGQGNQPQHF
TGTGCCAGCAGCGTAGGACAGGGGAATCAGCCCCAGCATTTT
>.|TRBD1|TRBV19|TRBJ1-5
CASSGTGGNQPQHF
TGTGCCAGTAGTGGGACAGGGGGTAATCAGCCCCAGCATTTT
>.|.|TRBV4-1|TRBJ2-2
CASSQRTENTGELFF
TGCGCCAGCAGCCAGCGGACAGAGAACACCGGGGAGCTGTTTTTT
>once|TRBD1|TRBV2|TRBJ1-2
CASSGYRGDYGYTF
TGTGCCAGCAGTGGGTACAGGGGTGACTATGGCTACACCTTC
>.|TRBD2|TRBV19|TRBJ2-1
CASRGSGLAGVWGYNEQFF
TGTGCCAGTAGGGGCTCGGGACTAGCGGGAGTCTGGGGCTACAATGAGCAGTTCTTC
>.|.|TRBV6-5|TRBJ1-2
CASSLTGGRGYTF
TGTGCCAGCAGTCTCACGGGGGGCCGGGGCTACACCTTC
>.|.|TRBV27|TRBJ1-1
CASSSPLHEAGTEAFF
TGTGCCAGCAGTTCGCCCCTCCACGAAGCCGGCACTGAAGCTTTCTTT
>.|TRBD1|TRBV7-6|TRBJ2-7
CASSRGQSSYEQYF
TGTGCCAGCAGCCGGGGACAGAGTTCCTACGAGCAGTACTTC
>.|.|TRBV4-3|TRBJ2-7
CASSQEWGLWAPYEQYF
TGCGCCAGCAGCCAAGAATGGGGGCTCTGGGCCCCCTACGAGCAGTACTTC
>.|.|TRBV4-3|TRBJ2-2
CASSPLGGNTGELFF
TGCGCCAGCAGCCCCCTGGGAGGGAACACCGGGGAGCTGTTTTTT
>.|.|TRBV7-7|TRBJ1-1
CASSPPGRGSTEAFF
TGTGCTAGCAGCCCCCCGGGCCGAGGGAGCACTGAAGCTTTCTTT
>.|.|TRBV7-9|TRBJ2-3
CASRAWDFTDTQYF
TGTGCCAGCAGGGCATGGGACTTCACAGATACGCAGTATTTT
>.|TRBD1|TRBV5-1|TRBJ1-2
CASSPSWDRGVRSYGYTF
TGCGCCAGCAGCCCATCTTGGGACAGGGGAGTAAGATCCTATGGCTACACCTTC